The 20 T cell receptor beta chains in this list originate from one sample, sequenced in a study of blood T cell repertoires in COVID-19 (TCRdb year 2020). Library construction relied on the immunoSEQ multiplex PCR assay. The source is immuneACCESS, and TCRdb retained only in-frame sequences with V and J called. Part of the clones is not carried over; for the studies checked, unresolved V genes explain less than half of this, and the remainder is unexplained. The sample table lists 220,000 or so clones, approximately 90% of them with a count of one. About 0.8% of the sample comes from the top ten. The sample comprised peripheral blood. Source of these receptors: a man aged 55 to 70 with COVID-19, enrolled during active disease.

The V call is TRBV19, the J call TRBJ1-4; D gene uncertain. V was clipped by 3 bases and J by 6 bases, with 14 bases between them. CDR1 and CDR2 from the germline V gene are LNHDA and SQIVND (reference sequence). This CDR3 comprises 15 residues. As DNA, the CDR3 is TGTGCCAGTAGTATTAGGAGCCGGGGAGATGAAAAACTGTTTTTT. Its translation: CASSIRSRGDEKLFF.

The CDR3 loop is CASSRSGGLEAFF. The CDR3 region has the DNA TGTGCCAGCAGCCGAAGCGGGGGGCTAGAAGCTTTCTTT. The V call is TRBV7-2, the J call TRBJ1-1; TRBD1 is a possible D gene (6 bases). Germline values: CDR1 SGHTA, CDR2 FQGNSA. This CDR3 has 13 amino acids. V lost 5 bases and J 8 bases, leaving 15 bases between the germline ends.

The sample holds one count of this clone. The rearrangement links TRBV5-4 to TRBJ2-2; possibly TRBD2 for D (7 bases). CDR1 is SGHNT, CDR2 YYREEE, per germline (reference sequence). Trimming cost V 7 bases and J 4 bases, with 17 bases left between them. The CDR3 is made up of 15 amino acids. CDR3: CASLEGGPGTGELFF. The CDR3, as DNA: TGTGCCAGCTTAGAGGGGGGGCCGGGCACCGGGGAGCTGTTTTTT.

This chain joins TRBV27 and TRBJ2-3; 7 bases agree with TRBD1. The CDR3 totals 18 residues. From germline, CDR1 is MNHEY and CDR2 SMNVEV (reference sequence). V dropped 5 bases and J dropped 0; count of bases not matched to a gene: 14. CDR3 nucleotides: TGTGCCAGCAGTCAACCGGACAGGCGGTCTTCTAGCACAGATACGCAGTATTTT. This translates into CASSQPDRRSSSTDTQYF.

The rearrangement joins TRBV9 to TRBJ2-3, with 7 bases identical to TRBD2. CDR1 and CDR2 (germline): SGDLS, YYNGEE. V lost 8 bases, J lost 8 bases, and 5 bases stayed unmatched. CDR3 length equals 11 residues. CDR3 nucleotide sequence: TGTGCCAGAGCGGGAATAAGTACGCAGTATTTT. Protein sequence: CARAGISTQYF.

The J gene is TRBJ1-6, the V gene TRBV9; 7 bases are shared with TRBD1. In germline, CDR1 is SGDLS, CDR2 YYNGEE. The CDR3 is 16 residues long. V lost 3 bases and J lost 3; bases outside the gene matches: 6. The CDR3 here is CASSGYRTGYNSPLHF. CDR3 nucleotide sequence: TGTGCCAGCAGCGGATACCGGACAGGCTATAATTCACCCCTCCACTTT.

The chain is built from TRBV12-3 or TRBV12-4 and TRBJ2-7, with unresolved D. The CDR3 covers 13 residues. The V gene lost 0 bases and the J gene lost 6 bases, with 9 bases spanning the gap. In DNA, the CDR3 is TGTGCCAGCAGTTTAGCCGAGGTCGGCGAGCAGTACTTC. Residues: CASSLAEVGEQYF.

The rearrangement joins TRBV19 to TRBJ1-3, with TRBD1 matching 7 bases. Germline CDR1 and CDR2: LNHDA and SQIVND (reference sequence). The CDR3 is made up of 18 amino acids. J gave up 4 bases and V 4 bases, and 16 bases lay outside the gene matches. The CDR3 is CASSTAGQALLRGNTIYF. DNA for the CDR3: TGTGCCAGTAGTACCGCCGGACAGGCCCTTCTGAGAGGAAACACCATATATTTT.

This chain joins TRBV9 and TRBJ1-2; the match to TRBD1 covers 9 bases. Germline-derived CDR1 and CDR2 are SGDLS and YYNGEE. The CDR3 totals 14 residues. Trimming at V came to 3 bases and at J to 7 bases, leaving 7 bases not matched to a gene. In nucleotides, the CDR3 is TGTGCCAGCAGCGCCGGGACAGGGAGTCCTGGCTACACCTTC. Translating gives CASSAGTGSPGYTF.

V and J are TRBV27 and TRBJ1-2; D gene unclear. The V gene lost 4 bases and the J gene lost 4 bases, with 19 bases spanning the gap. Germline CDR1 MNHEY, CDR2 SMNVEV (reference sequence). The CDR3 is 16 residues long. CDR3: CASSSRREGGSYGYTF. The CDR3 DNA is TGTGCCAGCAGTTCTCGGAGGGAGGGAGGAAGCTATGGCTACACCTTC.

The V and J genes are TRBV5-4 and TRBJ1-5, with TRBD1 matching 7 bases. Germline V CDR1 and CDR2: SGHNT, YYREEE (reference sequence). The V segment lost 4 bases and the J segment 1 base; nucleotides outside the gene matches: 5. The CDR3 loop spans 15 amino acids. The CDR3 nucleotides read TGTGCCAGCAGCCTAACAGGGGACAGCAATCAGCCCCAGCATTTT. It translates to CASSLTGDSNQPQHF.

The J gene is TRBJ1-3, the V gene TRBV18; tentatively, D is TRBD1 (6 bases). CDR3 length equals 15 residues. Trimming left V 5 bases short and J 2 bases short, with 13 bases between. Germline values: CDR1 KGHSH, CDR2 LQKENI. The CDR3 coding sequence is TGTGCCAGCTCATCACAAAAGGGGGCTGGAAACACCATATATTTT. The encoded protein is CASSSQKGAGNTIYF.

The chain is built from TRBV2 and TRBJ1-6; 11 nucleotides align to TRBD1. V trimming: 6 bases; J trimming: 11 bases; junction bases outside the gene matches: 12. This CDR3 has 16 residues. Germline V lookup: CDR1 SNHLY, CDR2 FYNNEI. CDR3 amino acids: CASRTRTGGRKTPLHF. CDR3 nucleotide sequence: TGTGCCAGCAGAACCAGGACAGGGGGCAGAAAAACACCCCTCCACTTT.

The genes are TRBV5-5 and TRBJ1-1, with D maybe TRBD1 (6 bases). This CDR3 comprises 14 residues. The ends were cut back, 0 bases at V and 5 bases at J, with 11 bases in the middle. In germline, CDR1 is SGHKS, CDR2 YYEKEE (reference sequence). The DNA for the CDR3 is TGTGCCAGCAGCTTGGAACAGGGAAGTACTGAAGCTTTCTTT. Encoded protein: CASSLEQGSTEAFF.

With respect to this clone: Additional DNA sequences in this sample encode the identical CDR3. The CDR3 bases are TGTGCCACCAGCAGAGATCGGGGATCTGGAAACACCATATATTTT. Translating gives CATSRDRGSGNTIYF. The chain has TRBV15 and TRBJ1-3; D remains ambiguous. The V gene's germline CDR1 is LNHNV and CDR2 YYDKDF (reference sequence). With 0 bases removed from V and 1 base from J, the gap between germline ends came to 7 bases. The CDR3 runs to 15 residues.

The chain couples TRBV5-1 to TRBJ2-1; TRBD1 might be the D (5 bases). The CDR3 is made up of 15 amino acids. The germline CDR1 and CDR2 sequences are SGHRS and YFSETQ. V was pared by 1 base and J by 1 base, with 9 bases between. CDR3 amino acids: CASSLQGRSYNEQFF. The CDR3 DNA reads TGCGCCAGCAGCTTGCAGGGTAGATCCTACAATGAGCAGTTCTTC.

This chain connects TRBV7-3 to TRBJ2-3, with 13 nucleotides matching TRBD2. Trimming cost V 4 bases and J 8 bases; bases outside gene matches: 15. Germline V gene data show CDR1 as SGHTA and CDR2 as FQGTGA. The CDR3 length is 18 residues. CDR3 protein: CASSSTPGLAGRGATQYF. The CDR3 DNA reads as TGTGCCAGCAGCTCCACCCCGGGACTAGCGGGGCGGGGAGCTACGCAGTATTTT.

The V call is TRBV2, the J call TRBJ1-2; maybe TRBD1 (5 bases). Germline CDR1 and CDR2: SNHLY and FYNNEI. V lost 3 bases to trimming and J lost 4 bases, with 18 bases between them. The CDR3 totals 16 residues. CDR3 DNA sequence: TGTGCCAGCAGTGAGCTCGCCGCCAGGGCTTTCTATGGCTACACCTTC. This translates into CASSELAARAFYGYTF. The full variable domain, rest sourced from reference TRBV2 and TRBJ1-2, is EPEVTQTPSHQVTQMGQEVILRCVPISNHLYFYWYRQILGQKVEFLVSFYNNEISEKSEIFDDQFSVERPDGSNFTLKIRSTKLEDSAMYFCASSELAARAFYGYTFGSGTRLTVV.

This clone was recorded only once. The rearrangement joins TRBV30 to TRBJ1-3; TRBD1 matches 7 bases. This CDR3 contains 18 residues. With 3 bases clipped from V and 0 bases from J, the junction kept 14 bases outside the gene matches. Germline lookup yields CDR1 GTSNPN and CDR2 SVGIG (reference sequence). The chain's CDR3 is CAWRRVKGALSSGNTIYF. As DNA, the CDR3 is TGTGCCTGGAGAAGGGTCAAGGGGGCACTGAGCTCTGGAAACACCATATATTTT.

The chain recombines TRBV2 with TRBJ2-7; 8 bases line up with TRBD1. V gave up 0 bases and J gave up 7 bases; unmatched junction bases: 5. The CDR3 has 14 residues. Germline lookup yields CDR1 SNHLY and CDR2 FYNNEI. CDR3 protein: CASSEARTGREQYF. Written as DNA, the CDR3 is TGTGCCAGCAGTGAAGCGCGGACAGGGAGAGAGCAGTACTTC. Filled out from reference TRBV2 and TRBJ2-7, the complete variable domain reads EPEVTQTPSHQVTQMGQEVILRCVPISNHLYFYWYRQILGQKVEFLVSFYNNEISEKSEIFDDQFSVERPDGSNFTLKIRSTKLEDSAMYFCASSEARTGREQYFGPGTRLTVT.